A single sample gave rise to the 3 T cell receptor beta chains below, sequenced in a study of regulatory T cells in long-lasting Graves disease (dated by TCRdb to the early 2020s). The library was produced with multiplex PCR. TCRdb shows the sequencer as Illumina HiSeq 4000. CDR3 regions were amplified by Arm-PCR with iRepertoire HTBI primers to construct TCR beta libraries. TCRdb's own reprocessing of the public reads used fastp at Q25 and MiXCR and kept productive beta chains. Here each entry gathers all rows of one CDR3 protein and keeps the most common genes and DNA. The sample includes 350,000 to 550,000 distinct CDR3 sequences, with around 14% observed a single time. The ten biggest clones cover about a sixth of the sample. In the paper's terms, the time point label means: newly diagnosed GD, antithyroid drugs for less than 3 months. RNA was extracted from PBMCs in TRIzol for both TCR sequencing and RNA sequencing.

The data also belong to a second study, concerning T cells in Graves' hyperthyroidism and ophthalmopathy.

Material: peripheral blood mononuclear cells (PBMCs), obtained at new diagnosis, from a patient treated with antithyroid drugs. Receptor source: a woman in her thirties with Graves disease. Donor details come from another sample of the same person, matched by shared clones.

The genes are TRBV5-1 and TRBJ2-3; 9 bases are shared with TRBD1. The CDR3 is 16 amino acids. J lost 1 base, V lost 4 bases, and 7 bases had no gene match. Germline CDR1 and CDR2: SGHRS and YFSETQ. The CDR3 loop is CASSIQGALGTDTQYF. DNA of the CDR3: TGCGCCAGCAGCATACAGGGGGCGCTTGGCACAGATACGCAGTATTTT.

The chain joins TRBV6-1 to TRBJ2-1, with TRBD2 identical over 12 bases. The ends lost 3 bases at V and 8 bases at J; junction bases unmatched: 5. CDR3 length: 15 residues. CDR1 MNHNS and CDR2 SASEGT come from the germline V gene. The DNA for the CDR3 is TGTGCCAGCAGTGAGACTAGCGGGAGCGGCGATGAGCAGTTCTTC. Its translation is CASSETSGSGDEQFF.

The chain combines TRBV27 with TRBJ2-2, with D possibly being TRBD1 (6 bases). The germline gives CDR1 MNHEY, CDR2 SMNVEV (reference sequence). The CDR3 has 14 residues. V lost 6 bases to trimming and J lost 9 bases, with 17 bases between them. For the CDR3, the DNA is TGTGCCAGCAGCCCGCTACAGGGTACCAGGGAGCTGTTTTTT. It encodes CASSPLQGTRELFF.